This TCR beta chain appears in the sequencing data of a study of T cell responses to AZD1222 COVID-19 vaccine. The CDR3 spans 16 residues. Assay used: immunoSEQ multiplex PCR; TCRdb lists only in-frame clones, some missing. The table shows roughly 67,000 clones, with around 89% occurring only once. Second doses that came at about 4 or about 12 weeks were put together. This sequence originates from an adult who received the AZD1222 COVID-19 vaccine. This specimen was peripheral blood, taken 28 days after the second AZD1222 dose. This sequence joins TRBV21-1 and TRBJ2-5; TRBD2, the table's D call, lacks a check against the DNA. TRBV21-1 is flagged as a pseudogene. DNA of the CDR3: TGTGCCAGCAGCAAAGTAGGGTGGAAGAGGGAAGAGACCCAGTACTTC. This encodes CASSKVGWKREETQYF.